The subject of this entry is one T cell receptor (beta chain). Antigen: not known. Germline is not matched at one junction end, which may reflect a read error. This CDR3 region has 11 residues. CDR1 is SGHRS and CDR2 is YFSETQ in the germline V gene. These data are taken from a study of T-cell reconstitution after alpha-beta-depleted transplantation in children. The authors prepared the TCRbeta library with unique molecular identifiers. One entry per CDR3 protein, called by TCRdb with MiXCR from the PCR reads. The sample includes 300,000 or so distinct CDR3 sequences, 23% of them seen just once. Study-level points and caveats: Some patients' high day-60 TCRbeta diversity was attributed to recipient cells surviving conditioning. T-cell numbers and diversity, one year after transplant, stemmed largely from T cells that were newly produced. Reports say that about two months after transplant, the alpha-beta T cells came out of several hundred graft clones that had expanded.

This chain connects TRBV5-1 to TRBJ1-2, with D possibly being TRBD1 (5 bases). Specimen: PBMCs, mostly from graft donor cells, collected 180 days after TCRalphabeta/CD19-depleted stem cell transplant. The sequence came from a male patient aged 5 to 17 who had a stem cell transplant for acute lymphoblastic leukemia, so the T cells may come from the graft donor. The CDR3, as DNA: TGCGCCAGCAGCACCGACAGAGTTTCACACTTC. It yields the protein CASSTDRVSHF.